The subject of this entry is one T cell receptor (beta chain). This CDR3 contains 14 residues. The germline CDR1 and CDR2 sequences are SGDLS and YYNGEE. V was cut by 4 bases and J by 8 bases, with 18 bases left in between. These data belong to a study of technical replicates of blood from a few donors. The data were produced by immunoSEQ multiplex PCR, yet TCRdb's version contains in-frame clones alone and is incomplete. The sample has around 83,000 clones; more than 90% are singletons. The chain uses TRBV9 and TRBJ1-1; a weak D match, TRBD1 (5 bases). Material for sequencing was T cells isolated from PBMCs. This receptor was taken from a human donor in good health. The CDR3 coding sequence is TGTGCCAGCAGCCCCCCCGGGTCCAGGGCCGAAGCTTTCTTT. Translation: CASSPPGSRAEAFF.